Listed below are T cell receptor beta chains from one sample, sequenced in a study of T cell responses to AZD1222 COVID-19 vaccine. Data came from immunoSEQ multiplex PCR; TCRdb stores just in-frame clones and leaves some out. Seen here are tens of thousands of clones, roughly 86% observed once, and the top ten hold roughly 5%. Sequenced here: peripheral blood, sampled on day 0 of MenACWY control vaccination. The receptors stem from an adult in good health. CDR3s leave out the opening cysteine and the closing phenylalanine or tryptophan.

CDR3 protein: ASSLGASQGLQETQY
J gene: TRBJ2-5
V gene: TRBV7-8

CDR3 protein: ASSLDASGDTDTQY
J gene: TRBJ2-3
V gene: TRBV5-1

CDR3 protein: ASSVVDSPTYEQY
J gene: TRBJ2-7
V gene: TRBV9

CDR3 protein: ASSVATGATGNTIY
J gene: TRBJ1-3
V gene: TRBV9

CDR3 protein: ASSGTTGDDEKLF
J gene: TRBJ1-4
V gene: TRBV9

CDR3 protein: ASSIQGNSPLH
J gene: TRBJ1-6
V gene: TRBV19

CDR3 protein: ASSPIGQGEDEQY
J gene: TRBJ2-7
V gene: TRBV7-2

CDR3 protein: ASSPLDSYNEQF
J gene: TRBJ2-1
V gene: TRBV14

CDR3 protein: ASSDSGGNSPLH
J gene: TRBJ1-6
V gene: TRBV6-4

CDR3 protein: ASSETVANTGELF
J gene: TRBJ2-2
V gene: TRBV6-5

CDR3 protein: SVRTSGGTPNTGELF
J gene: TRBJ2-2
V gene: TRBV29-1

CDR3 protein: AISVSGNTEAF
J gene: TRBJ1-1
V gene: TRBV10-3

CDR3 protein: ASSQDHEVGKTQY
J gene: TRBJ2-5
V gene: TRBV4-3

CDR3 protein: ASSVGLDYGYT
J gene: TRBJ1-2
V gene: TRBV6-6

CDR3 protein: ASSFGSNYGYT
J gene: TRBJ1-2
V gene: TRBV28

CDR3 protein: ASSRRTGINQPQH
J gene: TRBJ1-5
V gene: TRBV6-2/TRBV6-3

CDR3 protein: AWSVASSTDTQY
J gene: TRBJ2-3
V gene: TRBV30

CDR3 protein: ASSGVRGEGKNQPQH
J gene: TRBJ1-5
V gene: TRBV2

CDR3 protein: ASSLKGGNEQF
J gene: TRBJ2-1
V gene: TRBV7-2

CDR3 protein: ASSEASYEQY
J gene: TRBJ2-7
V gene: TRBV2

CDR3 protein: AWSVSGGNQPQH
J gene: TRBJ1-5
V gene: TRBV30

CDR3 protein: ASTRAQGNEKLF
J gene: TRBJ1-4
V gene: TRBV19

CDR3 protein: ASSPGNGEKLF
J gene: TRBJ1-4
V gene: TRBV18

CDR3 protein: ASSLNTDTEAF
J gene: TRBJ1-1
V gene: TRBV11-2

CDR3 protein: ASSKGGSRETQY
J gene: TRBJ2-5
V gene: TRBV21-1

CDR3 protein: ASSLDGYEQY
J gene: TRBJ2-7
V gene: TRBV5-6

CDR3 protein: ASSPGQLYNEQF
J gene: TRBJ2-1
V gene: TRBV7-2

CDR3 protein: ASSEGGNQPQH
J gene: TRBJ1-5
V gene: TRBV6-5

CDR3 protein: ASSSGQGAPNYGYT
J gene: TRBJ1-2
V gene: TRBV7-8

CDR3 protein: ATSDGGIGELF
J gene: TRBJ2-2
V gene: TRBV24-1

CDR3 protein: ARRSGTGENTEAF
J gene: TRBJ1-1
V gene: TRBV5-3

CDR3 protein: ASSQDRLGAGADTQY
J gene: TRBJ2-3
V gene: TRBV4-3

CDR3 protein: ASSAAGGQETQY
J gene: TRBJ2-5
V gene: TRBV3-1/TRBV3-2

CDR3 protein: ASSLSPDTQY
J gene: TRBJ2-3
V gene: TRBV3-1/TRBV3-2

CDR3 protein: ASSLSSSYNEQF
J gene: TRBJ2-1
V gene: TRBV7-9

CDR3 protein: ASSKASPGEQY
J gene: TRBJ2-7
V gene: TRBV21-1

CDR3 protein: ASSRLAGADTQY
J gene: TRBJ2-3
V gene: TRBV6-2/TRBV6-3

CDR3 protein: ASSFRTGGYEQY
J gene: TRBJ2-7
V gene: TRBV14

CDR3 protein: ASSVAGTGKNEQF
J gene: TRBJ2-1
V gene: TRBV7-9

CDR3 protein: AIVGTDLTGYT
J gene: TRBJ1-2
V gene: TRBV10-3